This T cell receptor beta chain originates from a study of identical twins. Findings of the study overall: Out-of-frame beta sequences exhibited a weaker degree of excess twin sharing.

This CDR3 region has 12 residues. CDR1 is MNHEY, CDR2 SVGAGI, per germline. V lost 6 bases to trimming and J lost 15 bases; unmatched junction nucleotides: 9. One entry per CDR3 protein results from TCRdb running MiXCR on the 5' RACE reads. The repertoire holds approximately 600,000 distinct CDR3 sequences, with roughly 9.9% as singletons. About this clonotype itself: Its specificity is not known.

The sample also formed part of further work on yellow fever vaccine responses in identical twins. That study reports: Reportedly, the T cell response mounted by twins to vaccine seemed partly convergent, partly personalized.

The specimen sequenced was PBMCs. This receptor was taken from a young woman in good health. This rearrangement joins TRBV6-5 to TRBJ2-4; 9 bases are shared with TRBD1. CDR3 residues: CASRRTGGGLYF. DNA for the CDR3: TGTGCCAGCAGACGAACAGGGGGCGGTTTGTACTTC.